What follows describes a single T cell receptor beta chain. Clones were read by immunoSEQ multiplex PCR, and TCRdb kept only the in-frame ones, dropping some. Seen here are around 150,000 clones, more than 75% observed once, and the top ten hold roughly 2.3%. The record originates from a study of blood T cell repertoires in COVID-19. This receptor was taken from a man younger than 30 with acute or convalescent COVID-19. The sample consisted of peripheral blood.

DNA of the CDR3: TGTGCCAGCAGCGTTTTGATCGACGGGGGCACTGAAGCTTTCTTT. Protein sequence: CASSVLIDGGTEAFF. The chain is built from TRBV9 and TRBJ1-1; the D gene is possibly TRBD1 (5 bases). The germline CDR1 and CDR2 sequences are SGDLS and YYNGEE. This CDR3 spans 15 amino acids. The germline V and J ends were trimmed by 2 bases and 4 bases, with 15 bases remaining between them. Filled out from reference TRBV9 and TRBJ1-1, the complete variable domain reads DSGVTQTPKHLITATGQRVTLRCSPRSGDLSVYWYQQSLDQGLQFLIQYYNGEERAKGNILERFSAQQFPDLHSELNLSSLELGDSALYFCASSVLIDGGTEAFFGQGTRLTVV.